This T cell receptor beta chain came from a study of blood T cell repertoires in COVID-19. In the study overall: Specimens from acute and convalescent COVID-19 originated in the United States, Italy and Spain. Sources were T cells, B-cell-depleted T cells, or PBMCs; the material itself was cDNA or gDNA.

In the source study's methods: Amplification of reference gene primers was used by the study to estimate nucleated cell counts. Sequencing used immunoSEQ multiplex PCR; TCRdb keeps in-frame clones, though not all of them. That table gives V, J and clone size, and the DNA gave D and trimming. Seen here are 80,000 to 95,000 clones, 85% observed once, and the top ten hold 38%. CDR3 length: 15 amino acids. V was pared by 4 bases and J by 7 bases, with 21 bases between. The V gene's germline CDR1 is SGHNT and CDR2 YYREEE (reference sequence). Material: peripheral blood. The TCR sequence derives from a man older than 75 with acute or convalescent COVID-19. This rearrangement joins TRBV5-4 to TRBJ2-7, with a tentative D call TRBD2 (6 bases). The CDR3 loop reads CASSQPAGQLWEQYF. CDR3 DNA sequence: TGTGCCAGCAGCCAGCCAGCGGGCCAACTTTGGGAGCAGTACTTC.